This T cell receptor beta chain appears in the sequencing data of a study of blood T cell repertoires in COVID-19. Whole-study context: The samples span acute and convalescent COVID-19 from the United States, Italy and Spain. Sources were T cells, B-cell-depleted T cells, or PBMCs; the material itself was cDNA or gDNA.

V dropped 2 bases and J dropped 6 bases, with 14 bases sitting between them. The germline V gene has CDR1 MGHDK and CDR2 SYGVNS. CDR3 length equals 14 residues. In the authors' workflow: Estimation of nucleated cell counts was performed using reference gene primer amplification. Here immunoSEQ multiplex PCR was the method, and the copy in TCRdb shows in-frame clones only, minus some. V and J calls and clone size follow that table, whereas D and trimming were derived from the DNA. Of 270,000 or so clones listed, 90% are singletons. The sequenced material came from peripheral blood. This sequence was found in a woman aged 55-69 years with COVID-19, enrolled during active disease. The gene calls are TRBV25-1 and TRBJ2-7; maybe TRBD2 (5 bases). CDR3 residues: CASSEIGGSSEQYF. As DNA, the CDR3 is TGTGCCAGCAGTGAAATAGGAGGATCTAGCGAGCAGTACTTC.